This TCR beta chain came from a study of Ad26.COV2.S vaccination and SARS-CoV-2 variants. The overall study: The donor was enrolled in the Ad26.COV2.S arm of the COV1001 trial. Ad26.COV2.S, an intramuscular injection, was given once or twice 56 days apart. Study results and caveats: Placebo recipients and vaccine recipients were similar in non-spike TCR breadth.

Assay used: immunoSEQ multiplex PCR; TCRdb lists only in-frame clones, some missing. The sample has a few hundred thousand clones, approximately 88% seen once; the top ten hold about 4%. In the case of this clone: The antigen is not known.

The treatment is: around 19 received Ad26.COV2.S at low or high dose, single or two shots; about 5 received placebo; per-sample allocation not given. All samples were drawn on day 63, counting from the first vaccine or placebo injection. The CDR3 has 14 amino acids. V was trimmed by 1 base and J by 10 bases, leaving 12 bases between them. CDR1 is SGHDT and CDR2 is YYEEEE in the germline V gene. V gene TRBV5-6 combines with J gene TRBJ1-6, with a possible D match to TRBD1 (5 bases). The receptor was derived from a person between 18 and 59 years old who received the Ad26.COV2.S COVID-19 vaccine or a placebo. The sequencing used peripheral blood, collected in a trial of Ad26.COV2.S vaccine versus placebo. The CDR3 nucleotides are TGTGCCAGCAGCTTGTTCCAGGGCTGGTCACCCCTCCACTTT. This sequence encodes CASSLFQGWSPLHF.